This T cell receptor (beta chain) was captured by sequencing in a study of brain T cells in children with intractable seizures. The CDR3 extends over 15 amino acids. Germline V CDR1 and CDR2: MNHEY, SMNVEV (reference sequence). Trimming pared 3 bases from V and 1 base from J, leaving 10 bases between. Noted time point: blood from clinic visit 5 months post-surgery; TSC patient then seizure free. Pre-surgery treatment included at least one anti-epileptic drug. Comment on this clone: Its antigen is unidentified.

Data came from immunoSEQ multiplex PCR; TCRdb stores just in-frame clones and leaves some out. The sample yields around 340,000 clones, nearly 95% seen once. Study-wide results and caveats: Only CDR3 sequence similarity suggested viral specificity, without known HCMV serostatus. Clones missing pre-surgery may reflect undersampling of that blood sample.

J is TRBJ2-1 and V is TRBV27, with a possible D match to TRBD2 (6 bases). The clonotype was recovered from a boy less than two years old with tuberous sclerosis and intractable seizures. Here the sequenced sample was peripheral blood, taken around 5 months after surgery. In DNA, the CDR3 is TGTGCCAGCAGTTTCACTAGCTCGTCCTACAATGAGCAGTTCTTC. Amino acids: CASSFTSSSYNEQFF.